A single sample gave rise to the 19 T cell receptor beta chains below, sequenced in a study of blood T cell repertoires in COVID-19. The assay was immunoSEQ multiplex PCR, and TCRdb's table has in-frame clones only and misses some. Of about 220,000 clones listed, more than 65% are singletons. Input material: peripheral blood. The receptors derive from a woman aged 30 to 39 who had recovered from COVID-19.

The chain joins TRBV30 to TRBJ1-5; D is undetermined. The CDR3 is 13 amino acids. V shed 2 bases and J shed 7 bases, with 12 bases lying between them. CDR1 and CDR2 (germline): GTSNPN, SVGIG (reference sequence). CDR3 in DNA: TGTGCCTGGAGTCCCCTACCCAAGCAGCCCCAGCATTTT. It codes for CAWSPLPKQPQHF.

The V gene is TRBV14, the J gene TRBJ2-1; possible D gene TRBD1, 6 bases. Germline lookup yields CDR1 SGHDN and CDR2 FVKESK. Trimming pared 0 bases from V and 1 base from J, leaving 7 bases between. The CDR3 length is 15 residues. CDR3 DNA sequence: TGTGCCAGCAGCCAAGAAGGGGGTTCCTACAATGAGCAGTTCTTC. Amino acid sequence: CASSQEGGSYNEQFF.

The genes are TRBV5-8 and TRBJ1-6; tentatively, D is TRBD1 (6 bases). V was clipped by 1 base and J by 7 bases, with 6 bases between them. The germline CDR1 and CDR2 sequences are SGHTS and YDEGEE. CDR3 length: 13 residues. This CDR3 reads CASSLTGNSPLHF. CDR3 in DNA: TGTGCCAGCAGCTTGACAGGGAATTCACCCCTCCACTTT.

The V gene is TRBV5-6, the J gene TRBJ1-4; 8 nucleotides agree with TRBD1. The CDR3 length is 15 residues. Trimming removed 3 bases from V and 8 bases from J; junction bases left unmatched: 9. Germline CDR1 is SGHDT and CDR2 is YYEEEE. CDR3 protein: CASSSMDRAGEKLFF. The CDR3 DNA is TGTGCCAGCAGCTCTATGGACAGGGCTGGGGAAAAACTGTTTTTT.

This clone was detected only once. The rearrangement joins TRBV3-1 (or the pseudogene TRBV3-2) to TRBJ2-7, with D perhaps TRBD2 (5 bases). From germline, CDR1 is LGHDT and CDR2 YNNKEL (reference sequence). V lost 4 bases to trimming and J lost 6 bases, with 13 bases between them. The CDR3 runs 13 residues. In nucleotides, the CDR3 is TGTGCCAGCAGCCCCGCCCGGAGGAGCGAGCAGTACTTC. Amino acid sequence: CASSPARRSEQYF.

V and J are TRBV10-3 and TRBJ2-7; TRBD2 matches 9 bases. The CDR3 is 16 amino acids. Germline CDR1 is ENHRY and CDR2 is SYGVKD. Trimming cost V 0 bases and J 5 bases; bases outside gene matches: 8. The CDR3 region has the DNA TGTGCCATCAGTGAGTCGATCGCTAGCGGGACCCACGAGCAGTACTTC. Protein product: CAISESIASGTHEQYF.

This sequence joins TRBV7-3 and TRBJ2-2, with 8 bases identical to TRBD2. The trim removed 5 bases at V and 0 bases at J, leaving 5 bases unmatched. CDR3 length: 16 residues. The germline V gene encodes CDR1 SGHTA and CDR2 FQGTGA. CDR3 loop: CASSPQAGANTGELFF. Here the CDR3 DNA reads TGTGCCAGCAGCCCCCAAGCGGGGGCGAACACCGGGGAGCTGTTTTTT.

This chain connects TRBV5-8 to TRBJ2-2; tentatively, D is TRBD1 (6 bases). CDR3 length equals 15 residues. The germline gives CDR1 SGHTS, CDR2 YDEGEE. V lost 1 base to trimming and J lost 4 bases, with 11 bases between them. CDR3 DNA sequence: TGTGCCAGCAGCTTGAACACAGGGAGCACCGGGGAGCTGTTTTTT. Its translation: CASSLNTGSTGELFF.

The rearrangement joins TRBV28 to TRBJ1-4; the D is unclear. V was clipped by 10 bases and J by 0 bases, with 9 bases between them. Germline CDR1 and CDR2: MDHEN and SYDVKM. The CDR3 is made up of 13 amino acids. DNA of the CDR3: TGTGCCACCTACGTATCAACTAATGAAAAACTGTTTTTT. It encodes CATYVSTNEKLFF.

This rearrangement joins TRBV6-5 to TRBJ2-1; TRBD2 matches 13 bases. The V gene end was trimmed by 2 bases and the J gene end by 9 bases; junction bases not matched to a gene: 1. In germline, CDR1 is MNHEY, CDR2 SVGAGI. This CDR3 comprises 14 residues. The CDR3 nucleotides are TGTGCCAGCAGTTACGGGACTAGCGGGGCTGAGCAGTTCTTC. Translating gives CASSYGTSGAEQFF.

The rearrangement joins TRBV6-5 to TRBJ1-1; maybe TRBD1 (5 bases). The CDR3 length is 13 residues. CDR1 and CDR2 from the germline V gene are MNHEY and SVGAGI. V lost 7 bases and J lost 1, with 10 bases in between. Here the CDR3 reads CASTVGQNTEAFF. The CDR3 bases are TGTGCCAGCACCGTGGGGCAGAACACTGAAGCTTTCTTT.

The chain has TRBV9 and TRBJ2-1; 9 bases match TRBD2. Per the germline V gene, CDR1 is SGDLS and CDR2 is YYNGEE. The CDR3 sequence is 16 residues long. The junction had 4 bases not matched to a gene; V was cut back by 2 bases and J by 1 base. Written as DNA, the CDR3 is TGTGCCAGCAGCGTTAGCGGGAGAGGGTCCTACAATGAGCAGTTCTTC. Translating gives CASSVSGRGSYNEQFF.

The V call is TRBV5-5, the J call TRBJ2-2, with 8 bases matching TRBD1. Germline V lookup: CDR1 SGHKS, CDR2 YYEKEE (reference sequence). The CDR3 contains 13 residues. Trimming removed 8 bases from V and 4 bases from J; junction bases left unmatched: 4. This CDR3 reads CASGQGGTGELFF. Written as DNA, the CDR3 is TGTGCCAGTGGACAGGGCGGCACCGGGGAGCTGTTTTTT.

The V and J genes are TRBV6-1 and TRBJ1-1; no clear D gene. Looked up from germline, CDR1 is MNHNS and CDR2 is SASEGT. V was pared by 0 bases and J by 10 bases, with 18 bases between. The CDR3 spans 15 residues. CDR3 region: CASSEATSGEVGAFF. The CDR3 DNA reads TGTGCCAGCAGTGAAGCCACCTCCGGTGAGGTCGGAGCTTTCTTT.

About this clone itself: An end of the junction does not agree with germline; a read error may underlie this. This chain joins TRBV30 and TRBJ2-7; the match to TRBD2 covers 7 bases. The CDR3 is 10 amino acids. Germline CDR1 and CDR2: GTSNPN and SVGIG (reference sequence). The CDR3 coding sequence is TGTGCCTGGAGCGGGAGGATTGCCCACTTC. This gives the protein CAWSGRIAHF.

The V and J genes are TRBV10-3 and TRBJ2-2; TRBD1 aligns across 7 bases. CDR3 size: 13 residues. Trimming cost V 3 bases and J 6 bases; bases outside gene matches: 1. The V gene's germline CDR1 is ENHRY and CDR2 SYGVKD. CDR3 DNA: TGTGCCATCAGTGATGGGACAGCCGGGGAGCTGTTTTTT. Protein sequence: CAISDGTAGELFF.

The rearrangement links TRBV7-2 to TRBJ2-3; a weak D match, TRBD1 (6 bases). With 6 bases removed from V and 4 bases from J, the gap between germline ends came to 17 bases. This CDR3 region has 15 residues. Germline V CDR1 and CDR2: SGHTA, FQGNSA. For the CDR3, the DNA is TGTGCCAGCAGTCCACCGGGACACGCGGCAGATACGCAGTATTTT. It translates to CASSPPGHAADTQYF.

CDR3 bases: TGTGCCAGCAGTTTATCTGGGAGTGAAAAACTGTTTTTT. Amino acids: CASSLSGSEKLFF. This chain links TRBV28 with TRBJ1-4; D remains ambiguous. The CDR3 sequence is 13 residues long. Trimming stripped 1 base from V and 7 bases from J, with 7 bases between. Per germline, CDR1 MDHEN and CDR2 SYDVKM. The full variable domain, with the rest looked up from reference TRBV28 and TRBJ1-4, is DVKVTQSSRYLVKRTGEKVFLECVQDMDHENMFWYRQDPGLGLRLIYFSYDVKMKEKGDIPEGYSVSREKKERFSLILESASTNQTSMYLCASSLSGSEKLFFGSGTQLSVL.

The genes are TRBV9 and TRBJ2-6; 8 bases are a match to TRBD2. V lost 0 bases and J lost 0; bases outside the gene matches: 5. Germline loops: CDR1 SGDLS, CDR2 YYNGEE. The CDR3 totals 18 residues. CDR3 bases: TGTGCCAGCAGCGTAGTGGCGGGGGGACCCTCTGGGGCCAACGTCCTGACTTTC. Translated: CASSVVAGGPSGANVLTF.